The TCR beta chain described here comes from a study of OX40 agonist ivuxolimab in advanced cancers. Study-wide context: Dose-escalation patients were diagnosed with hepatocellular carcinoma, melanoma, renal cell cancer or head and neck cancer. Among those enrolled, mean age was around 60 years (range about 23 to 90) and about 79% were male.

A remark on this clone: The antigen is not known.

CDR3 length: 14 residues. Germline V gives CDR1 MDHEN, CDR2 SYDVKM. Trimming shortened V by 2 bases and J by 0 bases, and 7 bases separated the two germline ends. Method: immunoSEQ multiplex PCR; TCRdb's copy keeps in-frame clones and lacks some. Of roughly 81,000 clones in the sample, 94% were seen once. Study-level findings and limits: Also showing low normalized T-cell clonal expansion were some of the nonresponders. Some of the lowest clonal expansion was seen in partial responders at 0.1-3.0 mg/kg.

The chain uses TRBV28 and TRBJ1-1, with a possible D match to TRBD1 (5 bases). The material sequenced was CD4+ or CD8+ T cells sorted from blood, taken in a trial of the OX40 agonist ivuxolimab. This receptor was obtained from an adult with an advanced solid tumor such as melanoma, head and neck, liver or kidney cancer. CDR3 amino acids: CASSLTDMNTEAFF. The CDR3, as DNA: TGTGCCAGCAGTTTAACGGACATGAACACTGAAGCTTTCTTT.